A selection of T cell receptor beta chains follows, all from one sample in a study of blood T cell repertoires in COVID-19. Profiling relied on immunoSEQ multiplex PCR, and the TCRdb table lists in-frame clones only, not all of them. The data hold approximately 94,000 clones, with about 93% observed a single time. Sequencing input: peripheral blood. The receptors were sampled from a woman aged 45-65 years in a cohort sampled during active COVID-19. The CDR3 runs from the conserved cysteine through the conserved F or W. Fields, in order: CDR3 length, D gene, J gene, V gene, CDR3 DNA, CDR3 protein. The D gene is left open where the match is weak.

length: 17
D: NA
J: TRBJ2-1
V: TRBV24-1
DNA: TGTGCCACCAGTAGTGGCGGAGACGCCCTCCTCTACAATGAGCAGTTCTTC
CDR3: CATSSGGDALLYNEQFF

length: 14
D: TRBD2
J: TRBJ2-7
V: TRBV4-1
DNA: TGCGCCAGCAGCCAACAAATGGGGACTAGTACACAGTACTTC
CDR3: CASSQQMGTSTQYF

length: 15
D: TRBD2
J: TRBJ2-7
V: TRBV5-1
DNA: TGCGCCAGCAGCTTGGCTCTAGCGGGGGAAAACGAGCAGTACTTC
CDR3: CASSLALAGENEQYF

length: 15
D: NA
J: TRBJ1-6
V: TRBV5-4
DNA: TGTGCCAGCAGCCGAGACAGCCTTTATAATTCACCCCTCCACTTT
CDR3: CASSRDSLYNSPLHF

length: 15
D: TRBD2
J: TRBJ2-3
V: TRBV14
DNA: TGTGCCAGCAGCCAAGCCCTAGCGGGAGCAGATACGCAGTATTTT
CDR3: CASSQALAGADTQYF

length: 17
D: TRBD1
J: TRBJ1-5
V: TRBV15
DNA: TGTGCCACCAGCAGCTACGGACAGGGGGCGAGCAATCAGCCCCAGCATTTT
CDR3: CATSSYGQGASNQPQHF

length: 15
D: NA
J: TRBJ1-4
V: TRBV2
DNA: TGTGCCAGCAGTACCCTGGGCAGGGGTGGGGAAAAACTGTTTTTT
CDR3: CASSTLGRGGEKLFF

length: 14
D: NA
J: TRBJ1-2
V: TRBV22-1
DNA: TGTCCTGGGAGCACTCACAGGGGTAACTATGGCTACACCTTC
CDR3: CPGSTHRGNYGYTF

length: 14
D: TRBD1
J: TRBJ2-5
V: TRBV5-4
DNA: TGTGCCAGCAGCCAGGGACAGAAGCAAGAGACCCAGTACTTC
CDR3: CASSQGQKQETQYF

length: 16
D: NA
J: TRBJ2-7
V: TRBV28
DNA: TGTGCCAGCAGTTTATCTCCGGGGTCGAGCTCCTACGAGCAGTACTTC
CDR3: CASSLSPGSSSYEQYF

length: 15
D: TRBD2
J: TRBJ2-3
V: TRBV19
DNA: TGTGCCAGTAGTATGAGGGCAGCGGGAGCAGATACGCAGTATTTT
CDR3: CASSMRAAGADTQYF